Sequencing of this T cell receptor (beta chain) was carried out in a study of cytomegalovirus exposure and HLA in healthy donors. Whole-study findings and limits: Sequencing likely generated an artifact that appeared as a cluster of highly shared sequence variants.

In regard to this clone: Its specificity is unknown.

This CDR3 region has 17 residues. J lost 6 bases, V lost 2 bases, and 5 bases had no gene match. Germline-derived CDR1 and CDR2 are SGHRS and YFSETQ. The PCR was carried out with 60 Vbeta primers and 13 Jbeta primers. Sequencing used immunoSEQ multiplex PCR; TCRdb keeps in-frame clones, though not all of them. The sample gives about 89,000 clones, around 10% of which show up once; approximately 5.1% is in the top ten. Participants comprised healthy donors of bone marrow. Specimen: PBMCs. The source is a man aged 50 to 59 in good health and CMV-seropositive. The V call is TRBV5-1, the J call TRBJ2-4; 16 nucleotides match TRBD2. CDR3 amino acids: CASSLSGLAGGGNIQYF. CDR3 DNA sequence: TGCGCCAGCAGCTTATCGGGACTAGCGGGAGGGGGAAACATTCAGTACTTC.